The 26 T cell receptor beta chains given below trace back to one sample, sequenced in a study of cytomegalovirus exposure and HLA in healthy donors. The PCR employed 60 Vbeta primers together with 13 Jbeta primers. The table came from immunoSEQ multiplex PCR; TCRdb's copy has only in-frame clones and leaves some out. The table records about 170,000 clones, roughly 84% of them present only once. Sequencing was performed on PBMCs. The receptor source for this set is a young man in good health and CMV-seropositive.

The CDR3 DNA follows: TGTGCCACCCAAGCCGGGACTAGCGGATTCATAACAGATACGCAGTATTTT. Translation gives CATQAGTSGFITDTQYF. This rearrangement joins TRBV19 to TRBJ2-3, with TRBD2 matching over 11 bases. The J segment lost 3 bases and the V segment lost 10 bases, leaving 15 bases of the junction unmatched. The CDR3 has 17 residues. Germline values: CDR1 LNHDA, CDR2 SQIVND (reference sequence).

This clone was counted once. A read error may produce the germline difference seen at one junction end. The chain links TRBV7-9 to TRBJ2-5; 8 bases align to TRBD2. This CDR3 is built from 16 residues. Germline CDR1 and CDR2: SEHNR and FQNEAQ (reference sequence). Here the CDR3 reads CSSSFTGGRSQETQYF. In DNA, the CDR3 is TGTTCCAGCAGCTTTACGGGCGGGAGGAGCCAAGAGACCCAGTACTTC.

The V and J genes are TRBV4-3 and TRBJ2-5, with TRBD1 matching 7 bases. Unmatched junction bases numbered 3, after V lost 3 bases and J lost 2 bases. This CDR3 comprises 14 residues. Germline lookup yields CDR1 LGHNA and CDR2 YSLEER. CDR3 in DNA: TGCGCCAGCAGCCAGTGGGGACAGCAAGAGACCCAGTACTTC. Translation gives CASSQWGQQETQYF.

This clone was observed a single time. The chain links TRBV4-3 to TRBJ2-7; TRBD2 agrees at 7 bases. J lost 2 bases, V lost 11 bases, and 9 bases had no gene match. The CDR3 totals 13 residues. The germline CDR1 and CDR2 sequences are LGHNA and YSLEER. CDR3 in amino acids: CAWVGTTPYEQYV. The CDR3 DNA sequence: TGCGCCTGGGTCGGGACTACCCCCTACGAGCAGTACGTC.

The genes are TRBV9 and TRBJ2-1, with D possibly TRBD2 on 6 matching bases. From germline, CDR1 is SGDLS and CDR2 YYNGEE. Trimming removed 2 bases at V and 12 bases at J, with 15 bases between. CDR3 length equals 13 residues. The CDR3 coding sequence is TGTGCCAGCAGCGTCGCTACGGGAGTAAGGCAGTTCTTC. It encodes CASSVATGVRQFF.

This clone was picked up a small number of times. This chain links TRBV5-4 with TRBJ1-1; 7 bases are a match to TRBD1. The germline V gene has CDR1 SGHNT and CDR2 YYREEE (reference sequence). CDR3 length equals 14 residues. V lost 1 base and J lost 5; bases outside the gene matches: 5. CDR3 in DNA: TGTGCCAGCAGCTTGAAGGGGGCCTTGACTGAAGCTTTCTTT. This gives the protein CASSLKGALTEAFF. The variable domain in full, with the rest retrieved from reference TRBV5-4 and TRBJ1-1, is ETGVTQSPTHLIKTRGQQVTLRCSSQSGHNTVSWYQQALGQGPQFIFQYYREEENGRGNFPPRFSGLQFPNYSSELNVNALELDDSALYLCASSLKGALTEAFFGQGTRLTVV.

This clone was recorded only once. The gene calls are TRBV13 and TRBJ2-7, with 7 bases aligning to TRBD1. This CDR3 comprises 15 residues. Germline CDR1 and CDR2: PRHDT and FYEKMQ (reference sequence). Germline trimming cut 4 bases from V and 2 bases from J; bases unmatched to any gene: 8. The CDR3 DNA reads TGTGCCAGCAGCTCCGGATCCGGACAGGCCTACGAGCAGTACTTC. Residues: CASSSGSGQAYEQYF.

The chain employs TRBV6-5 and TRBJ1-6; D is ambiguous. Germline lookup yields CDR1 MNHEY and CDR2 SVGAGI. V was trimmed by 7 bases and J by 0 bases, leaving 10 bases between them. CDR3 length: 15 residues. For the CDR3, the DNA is TGTGCCAGCATGGAGAGCGGCTCCTATAATTCACCCCTCCACTTT. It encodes CASMESGSYNSPLHF.

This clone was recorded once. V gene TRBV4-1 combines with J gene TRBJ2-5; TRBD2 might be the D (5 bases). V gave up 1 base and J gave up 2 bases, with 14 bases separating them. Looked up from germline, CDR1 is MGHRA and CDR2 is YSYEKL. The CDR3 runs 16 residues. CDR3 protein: CASSQGQRVRQETQYF. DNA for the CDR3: TGCGCCAGCAGCCAAGGTCAGAGGGTCCGGCAAGAGACCCAGTACTTC.

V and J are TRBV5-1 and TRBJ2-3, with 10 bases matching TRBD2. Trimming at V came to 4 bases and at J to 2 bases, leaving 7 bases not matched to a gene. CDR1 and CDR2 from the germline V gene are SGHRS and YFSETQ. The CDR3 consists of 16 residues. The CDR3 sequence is CASSRWTSGHTDTQYF. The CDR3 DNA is TGCGCCAGCAGCCGGTGGACTAGCGGACACACAGATACGCAGTATTTT.

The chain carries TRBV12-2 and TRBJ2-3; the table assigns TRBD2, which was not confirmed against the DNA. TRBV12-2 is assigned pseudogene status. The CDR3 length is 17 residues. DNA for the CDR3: TGTGCAAGTCGCTATCCGGGACTAGCGGGAGCGGCAGATACGCAGTATTTT. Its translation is CASRYPGLAGAADTQYF.

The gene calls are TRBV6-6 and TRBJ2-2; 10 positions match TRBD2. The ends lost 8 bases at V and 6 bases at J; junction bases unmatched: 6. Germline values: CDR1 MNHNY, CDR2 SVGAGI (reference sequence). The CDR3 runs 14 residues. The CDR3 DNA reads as TGTGCCAGCCGTCCTCTAGCGGGGGCCGGGGAGCTGTTTTTT. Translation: CASRPLAGAGELFF.

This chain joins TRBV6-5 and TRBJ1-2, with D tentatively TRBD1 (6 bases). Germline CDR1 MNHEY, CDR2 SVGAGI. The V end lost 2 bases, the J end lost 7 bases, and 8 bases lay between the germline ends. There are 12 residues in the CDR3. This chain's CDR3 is CASSYLTGGYTF. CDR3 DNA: TGTGCCAGCAGTTACCTGACAGGTGGCTACACCTTC.

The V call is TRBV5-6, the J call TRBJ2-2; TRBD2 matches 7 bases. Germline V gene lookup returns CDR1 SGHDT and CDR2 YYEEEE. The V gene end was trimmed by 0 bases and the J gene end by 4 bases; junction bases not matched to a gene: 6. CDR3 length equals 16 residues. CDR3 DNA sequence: TGTGCCAGCAGCTTGGCCCGGACTAGTGCCACCGGGGAGCTGTTTTTT. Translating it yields CASSLARTSATGELFF.

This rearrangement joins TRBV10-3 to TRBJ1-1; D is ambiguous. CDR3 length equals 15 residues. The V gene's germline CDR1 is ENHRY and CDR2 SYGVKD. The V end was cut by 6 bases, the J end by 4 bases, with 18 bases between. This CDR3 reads CAIRRLSPDPTEAFF. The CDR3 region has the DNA TGTGCCATCAGGCGACTGAGCCCAGATCCCACTGAAGCTTTCTTT.

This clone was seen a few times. CDR3: CARALSRIEAFF. CDR3 sequence (DNA): TGTGCCAGAGCCTTATCGAGAATTGAAGCTTTCTTT. The chain links TRBV2 to TRBJ1-1; no clear D. CDR1 SNHLY and CDR2 FYNNEI come from the germline V gene. The germline V and J ends were trimmed by 9 bases and 7 bases, with 15 bases remaining between them. The CDR3 length is 12 residues.

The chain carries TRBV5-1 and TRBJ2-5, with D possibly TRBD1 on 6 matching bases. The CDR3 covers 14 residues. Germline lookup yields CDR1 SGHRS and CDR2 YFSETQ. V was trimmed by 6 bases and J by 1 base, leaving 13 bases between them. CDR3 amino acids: CASIGGEAQETQYF. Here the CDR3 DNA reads TGCGCCAGCATAGGGGGAGAGGCCCAAGAGACCCAGTACTTC.

CDR3 coding DNA: TGTGCCAGCGAGGGACAGGGACATGAAAAACTGTTTTTT. Translating it yields CASEGQGHEKLFF. This chain uses TRBV7-9 with TRBJ1-4, with 9 positions matching TRBD1. Unmatched junction bases numbered 4, after V lost 8 bases and J lost 6 bases. There are 13 residues in the CDR3. From germline, CDR1 is SEHNR and CDR2 FQNEAQ (reference sequence).

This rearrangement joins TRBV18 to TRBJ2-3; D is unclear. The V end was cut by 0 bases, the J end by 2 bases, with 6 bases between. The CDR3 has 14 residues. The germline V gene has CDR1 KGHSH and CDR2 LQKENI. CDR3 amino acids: CASSPPSSTDTQYF. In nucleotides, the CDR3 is TGTGCCAGCTCACCACCGTCATCCACAGATACGCAGTATTTT.

The CDR3 reads CASTLGTVSNQPQHF. DNA of the CDR3: TGTGCCAGCACTTTGGGGACAGTCTCCAATCAGCCCCAGCATTTT. The chain carries TRBV6-1 and TRBJ1-5; 7 positions match TRBD1. Trimming cost V 7 bases and J 3 bases; bases outside gene matches: 9. Germline CDR1 and CDR2: MNHNS and SASEGT. The CDR3 extends over 15 amino acids.

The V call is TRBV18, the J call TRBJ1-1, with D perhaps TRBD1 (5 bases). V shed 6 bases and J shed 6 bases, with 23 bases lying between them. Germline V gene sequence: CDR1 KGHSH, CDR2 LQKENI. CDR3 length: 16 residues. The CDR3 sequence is CASSQQQGSSNAEAFF. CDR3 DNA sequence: TGTGCCAGCTCCCAGCAGCAGGGAAGTAGTAATGCTGAAGCTTTCTTT.

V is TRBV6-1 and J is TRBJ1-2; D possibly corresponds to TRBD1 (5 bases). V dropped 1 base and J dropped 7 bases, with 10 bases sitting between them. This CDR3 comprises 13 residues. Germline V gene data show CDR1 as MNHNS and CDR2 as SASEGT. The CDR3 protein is CASSEGEGAGYTF. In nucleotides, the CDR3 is TGTGCCAGCAGTGAAGGGGAAGGGGCTGGCTACACCTTC.

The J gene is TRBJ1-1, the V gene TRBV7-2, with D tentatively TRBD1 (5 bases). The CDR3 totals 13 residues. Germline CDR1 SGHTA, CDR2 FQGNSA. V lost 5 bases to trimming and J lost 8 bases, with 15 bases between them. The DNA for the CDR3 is TGTGCCAGCAGCCCGGCGGGACCCACAGAAGCTTTCTTT. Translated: CASSPAGPTEAFF.

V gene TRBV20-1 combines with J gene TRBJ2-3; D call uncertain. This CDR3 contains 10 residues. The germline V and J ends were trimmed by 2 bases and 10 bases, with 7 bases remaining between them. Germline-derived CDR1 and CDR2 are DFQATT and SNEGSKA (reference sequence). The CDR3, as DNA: TGCAGTGCTAGATCAGTTTCGCAGTATTTT. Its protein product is CSARSVSQYF.

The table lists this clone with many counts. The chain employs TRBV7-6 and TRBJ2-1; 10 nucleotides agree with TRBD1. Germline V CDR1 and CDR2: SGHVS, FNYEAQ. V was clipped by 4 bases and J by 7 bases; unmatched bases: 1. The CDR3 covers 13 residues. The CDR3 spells CASSWTGGNEQFF. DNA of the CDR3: TGTGCCAGCAGCTGGACAGGGGGGAATGAGCAGTTCTTC.

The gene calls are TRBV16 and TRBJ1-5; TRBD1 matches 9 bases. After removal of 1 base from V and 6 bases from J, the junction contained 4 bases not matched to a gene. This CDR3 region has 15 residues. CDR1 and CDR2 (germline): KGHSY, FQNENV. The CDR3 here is CASSQWGTGSQPQHF. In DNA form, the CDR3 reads TGTGCCAGCAGCCAATGGGGGACAGGGAGTCAGCCCCAGCATTTT.